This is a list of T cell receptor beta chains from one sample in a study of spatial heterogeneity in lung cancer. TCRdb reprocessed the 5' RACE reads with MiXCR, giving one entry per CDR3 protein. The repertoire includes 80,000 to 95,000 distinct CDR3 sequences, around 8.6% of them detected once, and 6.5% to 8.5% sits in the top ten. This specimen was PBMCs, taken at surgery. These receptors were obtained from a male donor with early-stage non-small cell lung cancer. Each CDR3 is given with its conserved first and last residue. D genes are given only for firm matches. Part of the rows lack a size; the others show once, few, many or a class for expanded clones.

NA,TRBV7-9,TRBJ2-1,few,CASSPPGVPGNEQFF,TGTGCCAGCAGCCCACCAGGGGTTCCCGGTAATGAGCAGTTCTTC
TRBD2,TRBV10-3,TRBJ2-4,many,CAISDGMGGKNIQYF,TGTGCCATCAGTGATGGAATGGGGGGGAAAAACATTCAGTACTTC
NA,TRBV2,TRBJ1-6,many,CASSGTVISNSPLHF,TGTGCCAGCAGTGGTACAGTTATCTCCAATTCACCCCTCCACTTT
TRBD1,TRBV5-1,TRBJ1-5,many,CASSPTTGGYNQPQHF,TGCGCCAGCAGTCCAACCACAGGGGGCTACAATCAGCCCCAGCATTTT
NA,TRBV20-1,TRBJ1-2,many,CSAPSGRSYGYTF,TGCAGTGCCCCTAGCGGGCGGAGCTATGGCTACACCTTC
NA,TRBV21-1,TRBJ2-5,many,CASSKDVGLCQETQYF,TGTGCCAGCAGCAAAGATGTGGGCCTCTGCCAAGAGACCCAGTACTTC
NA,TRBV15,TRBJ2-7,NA,CATSPWVGLEQYF,TGTGCCACCAGCCCTTGGGTAGGCCTCGAGCAGTACTTC
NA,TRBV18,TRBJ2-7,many,CASSPIAGITYEQYF,TGTGCCAGCTCACCGATTGCGGGGATTACCTACGAGCAGTACTTC
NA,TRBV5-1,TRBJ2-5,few,CASSPTVGGGAETQYF,TGCGCCAGCAGCCCAACAGTAGGTGGGGGTGCGGAGACCCAGTACTTC
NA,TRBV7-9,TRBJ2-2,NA,CASSQRSLANTGELFF,TGTGCCAGCAGCCAAAGGTCCCTAGCTAACACCGGGGAGCTGTTTTTT
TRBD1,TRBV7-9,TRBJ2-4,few,CASSLDRAENIQYF,TGTGCCAGCAGCCTGGACAGGGCCGAAAACATTCAGTACTTC
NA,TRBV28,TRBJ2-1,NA,CASSSPPGMRNEQFF,TGTGCCAGCAGTTCCCCCCCCGGTATGCGCAATGAGCAGTTCTTC
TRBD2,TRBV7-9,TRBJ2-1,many,CASILAGVNNEQFF,TGTGCCAGCATCCTAGCGGGCGTGAACAATGAGCAGTTCTTC
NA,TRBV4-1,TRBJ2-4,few,CASSQQGLAKNIQYF,TGCGCCAGCAGCCAGCAGGGGTTAGCCAAAAACATTCAGTACTTC
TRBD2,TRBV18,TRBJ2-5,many,CASSPTSGQETQYF,TGTGCCAGCTCACCCACTAGCGGACAAGAGACCCAGTACTTC
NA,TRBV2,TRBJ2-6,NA,CASRAQSVANVLTF,TGTGCCAGCAGGGCCCAATCTGTGGCCAACGTCCTGACTTTC
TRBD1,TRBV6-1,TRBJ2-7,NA,CASSEDGTASF,TGTGCCAGCAGTGAAGATGGGACAGCATCGTTC
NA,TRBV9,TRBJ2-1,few,CASSVEGLVPNEQFF,TGTGCCAGCAGCGTAGAGGGGCTAGTCCCCAATGAGCAGTTCTTC
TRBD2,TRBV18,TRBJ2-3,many,CASSPPSTGGSWDTQYF,TGTGCCAGCTCACCACCATCAACGGGGGGTTCCTGGGATACGCAGTATTTT
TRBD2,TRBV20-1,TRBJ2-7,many,CSASGLVGYEQYF,TGCAGTGCTTCGGGACTAGTGGGCTACGAGCAGTACTTC
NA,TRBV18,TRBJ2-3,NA,CASSPRVAADTQYF,TGTGCCAGCTCACCACGGGTAGCCGCAGATACGCAGTATTTT
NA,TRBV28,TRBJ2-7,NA,CASAPGSQPTEQYF,TGTGCCAGCGCTCCGGGCTCCCAGCCCACCGAGCAGTACTTC
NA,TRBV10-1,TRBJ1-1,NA,CASSGTWGTEAFF,TGCGCCAGCAGTGGGACCTGGGGTACTGAAGCTTTCTTT
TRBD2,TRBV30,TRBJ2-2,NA,CAWSASGSGELFF,TGTGCCTGGAGTGCTAGCGGGAGCGGGGAGCTGTTTTTT
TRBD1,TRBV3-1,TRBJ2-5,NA,CASSQGVAGTGQETQYF,TGTGCCAGCAGCCAAGGCGTAGCCGGGACAGGGCAAGAGACCCAGTACTTC
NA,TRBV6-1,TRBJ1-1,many,CASSTQGPNTEAFF,TGTGCCAGCAGTACACAGGGCCCCAACACTGAAGCTTTCTTT
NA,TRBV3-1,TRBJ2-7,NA,CASSRGYNEQYF,TGTGCCAGCAGCCGTGGGTATAACGAGCAGTACTTC
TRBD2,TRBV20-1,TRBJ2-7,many,CSASRLAGRYEQYF,TGCAGTGCTAGCAGACTAGCGGGCCGCTACGAGCAGTACTTC
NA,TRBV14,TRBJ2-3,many,CASSQESRGTQYF,TGTGCCAGCAGCCAAGAATCGAGGGGTACGCAGTATTTT
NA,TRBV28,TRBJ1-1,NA,CASSLVSNEAFF,TGTGCCAGCAGTTTGGTGAGCAACGAAGCTTTCTTT
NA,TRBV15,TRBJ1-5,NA,CATSGFNQPQHF,TGTGCCACCAGCGGGTTCAATCAGCCCCAGCATTTT
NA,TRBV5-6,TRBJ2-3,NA,CASSLGADTFSTDTQYF,TGTGCCAGCAGCTTGGGAGCCGACACTTTTTCCACAGATACGCAGTATTTT
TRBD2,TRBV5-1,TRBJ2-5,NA,CASASGASGALKETQYF,TGCGCCAGCGCCTCGGGGGCTAGCGGGGCCCTAAAAGAGACCCAGTACTTC
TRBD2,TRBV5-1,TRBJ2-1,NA,CASSSASGRLNEQFF,TGCGCCAGCAGCTCCGCTAGCGGGAGACTCAATGAGCAGTTCTTC
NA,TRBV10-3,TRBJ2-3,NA,CAISVGTSSTDTQYF,TGTGCCATCAGTGTAGGAACCTCTAGCACAGATACGCAGTATTTT
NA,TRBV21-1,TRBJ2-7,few,CASSTLQGNSYEQYF,TGTGCCAGCAGCACCCTACAGGGCAACTCCTACGAGCAGTACTTC
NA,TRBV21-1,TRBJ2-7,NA,CASSKSRDYPYEQYF,TGTGCCAGCAGCAAAAGCCGGGATTACCCCTACGAGCAGTACTTC
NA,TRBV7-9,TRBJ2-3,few,CASSLSQGNGQYF,TGTGCCAGCAGCTTATCCCAGGGTAATGGGCAGTATTTT
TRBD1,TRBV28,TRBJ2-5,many,CASNRGDQETQYF,TGTGCCAGCAACAGGGGAGACCAAGAGACCCAGTACTTC
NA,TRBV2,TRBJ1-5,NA,CASSEGRLDQPQHF,TGTGCCAGCAGTGAGGGGCGGCTCGATCAGCCCCAGCATTTT
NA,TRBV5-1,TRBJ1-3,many,CASSLEISGNTIYF,TGCGCCAGCAGCTTGGAAATATCTGGAAACACCATATATTTT